This T cell receptor (beta chain) originates from a study of blood T cell repertoires in COVID-19. Across the whole study: Resolution of symptoms, clearance, or two negative PCRs was present in recovered Cohort 3 donors. Specimens from acute and convalescent COVID-19 originated in the United States, Italy and Spain.

Ages ranged from roughly 18 to 95 years, with residence in 24 US areas. Clinical history reported by participants formed the basis on which cohorts were assigned. The CDR3 covers 16 residues. V lost 4 bases, J lost 2 bases, and 7 bases stayed unmatched. Germline loops: CDR1 MNHEY, CDR2 SMNVEV (reference sequence). Clones were read by immunoSEQ multiplex PCR, and TCRdb kept only the in-frame ones, dropping some. The table records roughly 200,000 clones, about nine tenths of them present only once. Sequences were obtained from PBMCs or T cells enriched from blood (not recorded which). This rearrangement joins TRBV27 to TRBJ1-5; 8 bases match TRBD1. The clonotype originates from a woman between 45 and 65 years old in a cohort exposed to, infected with or recovered from COVID-19 (not recorded which). The CDR3 nucleotides are TGTGCCAGCAGTTCAAGACAGGGGATTGGCAATCAGCCCCAGCATTTT. Its protein is CASSSRQGIGNQPQHF.